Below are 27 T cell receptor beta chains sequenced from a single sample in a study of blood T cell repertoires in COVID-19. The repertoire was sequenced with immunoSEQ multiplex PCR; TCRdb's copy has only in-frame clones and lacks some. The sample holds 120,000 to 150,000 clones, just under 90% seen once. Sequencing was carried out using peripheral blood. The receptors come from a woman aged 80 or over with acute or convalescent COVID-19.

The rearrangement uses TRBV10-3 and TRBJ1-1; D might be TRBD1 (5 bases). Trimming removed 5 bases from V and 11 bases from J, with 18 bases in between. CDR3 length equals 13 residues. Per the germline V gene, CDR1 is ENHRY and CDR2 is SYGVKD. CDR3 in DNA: TGTGCCATCAGTCCGGACACATACGGTGGGGCTTTCTTT. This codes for CAISPDTYGGAFF.

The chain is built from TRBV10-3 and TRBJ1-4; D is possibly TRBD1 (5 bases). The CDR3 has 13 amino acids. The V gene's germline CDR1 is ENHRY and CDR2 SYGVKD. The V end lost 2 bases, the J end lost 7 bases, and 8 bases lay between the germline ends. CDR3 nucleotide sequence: TGTGCCATCAGTGAGCCGGGGGTTGAAAAACTGTTTTTT. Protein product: CAISEPGVEKLFF.

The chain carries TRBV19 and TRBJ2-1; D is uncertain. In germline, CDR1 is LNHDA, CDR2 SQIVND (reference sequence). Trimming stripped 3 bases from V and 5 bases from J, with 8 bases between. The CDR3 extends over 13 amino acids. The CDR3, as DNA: TGTGCCAGTAGTATGGGCCAAAACAATGAGCAGTTCTTC. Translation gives CASSMGQNNEQFF.

The CDR3 coding sequence is TGTGCCAGCTCACCAATGGACAGCTACAATGAGCAGTTCTTC. Amino acids: CASSPMDSYNEQFF. The gene calls are TRBV18 and TRBJ2-1; tentatively, D is TRBD1 (6 bases). V was clipped by 2 bases and J by 3 bases, with 8 bases between them. The CDR3 contains 14 residues. The germline CDR1 and CDR2 sequences are KGHSH and LQKENI.

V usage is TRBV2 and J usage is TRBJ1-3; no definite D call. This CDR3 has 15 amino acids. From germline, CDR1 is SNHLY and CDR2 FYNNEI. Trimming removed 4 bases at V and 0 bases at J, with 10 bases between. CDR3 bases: TGTGCCAGCAGTGGTTCCACTGGCTCTGGAAACACCATATATTTT. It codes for CASSGSTGSGNTIYF. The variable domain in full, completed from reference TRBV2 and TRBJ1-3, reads EPEVTQTPSHQVTQMGQEVILRCVPISNHLYFYWYRQILGQKVEFLVSFYNNEISEKSEIFDDQFSVERPDGSNFTLKIRSTKLEDSAMYFCASSGSTGSGNTIYFGEGSWLTVV.

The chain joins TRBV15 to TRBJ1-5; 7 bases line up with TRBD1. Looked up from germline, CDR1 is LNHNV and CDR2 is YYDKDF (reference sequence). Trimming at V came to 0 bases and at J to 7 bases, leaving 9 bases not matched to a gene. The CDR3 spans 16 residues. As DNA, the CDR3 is TGTGCCACCAGCAGAGATTTTTCGACAGGGAGGCAGCCCCAGCATTTT. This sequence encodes CATSRDFSTGRQPQHF.

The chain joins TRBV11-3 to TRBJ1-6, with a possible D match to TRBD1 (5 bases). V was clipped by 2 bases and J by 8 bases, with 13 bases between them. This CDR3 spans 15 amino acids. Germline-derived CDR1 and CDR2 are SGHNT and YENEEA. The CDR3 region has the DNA TGTGCCAGCAGCTTATCGGGGGACGGTGATTCACCCCTCCACTTT. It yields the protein CASSLSGDGDSPLHF.

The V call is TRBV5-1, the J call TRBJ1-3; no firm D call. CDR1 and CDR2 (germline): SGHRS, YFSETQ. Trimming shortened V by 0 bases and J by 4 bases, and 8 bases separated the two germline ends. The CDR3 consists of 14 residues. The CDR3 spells CASSLELSGNTIYF. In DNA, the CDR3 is TGCGCCAGCAGCTTGGAACTTTCGGGAAACACCATATATTTT.

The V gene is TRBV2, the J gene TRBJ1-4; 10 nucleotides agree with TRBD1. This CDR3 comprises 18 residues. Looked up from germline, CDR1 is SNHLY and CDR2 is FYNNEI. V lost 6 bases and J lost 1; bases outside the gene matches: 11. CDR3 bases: TGTGCCAGCAGCAAGAATAGACAGGGGGCTAGAACTAATGAAAAACTGTTTTTT. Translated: CASSKNRQGARTNEKLFF.

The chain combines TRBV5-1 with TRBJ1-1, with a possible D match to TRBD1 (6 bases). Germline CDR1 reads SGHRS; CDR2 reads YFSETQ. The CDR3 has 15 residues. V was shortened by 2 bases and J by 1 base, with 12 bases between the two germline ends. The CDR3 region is CASSFAGTPNTEAFF. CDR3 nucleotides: TGCGCCAGCAGCTTCGCCGGGACACCGAACACTGAAGCTTTCTTT.

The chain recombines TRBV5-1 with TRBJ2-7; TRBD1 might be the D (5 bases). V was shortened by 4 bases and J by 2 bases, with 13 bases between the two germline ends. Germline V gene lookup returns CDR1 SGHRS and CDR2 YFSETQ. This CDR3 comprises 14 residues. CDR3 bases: TGCGCCAGCAGCCCTAACGGACAAGCCTACGAGCAGTACTTC. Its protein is CASSPNGQAYEQYF.

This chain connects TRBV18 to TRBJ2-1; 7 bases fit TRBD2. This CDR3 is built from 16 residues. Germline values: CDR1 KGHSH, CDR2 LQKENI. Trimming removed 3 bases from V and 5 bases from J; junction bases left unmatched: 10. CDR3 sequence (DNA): TGTGCCAGCTCACCGACCCTTGGGGGGGATCACAATGAGCAGTTCTTC. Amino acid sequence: CASSPTLGGDHNEQFF.

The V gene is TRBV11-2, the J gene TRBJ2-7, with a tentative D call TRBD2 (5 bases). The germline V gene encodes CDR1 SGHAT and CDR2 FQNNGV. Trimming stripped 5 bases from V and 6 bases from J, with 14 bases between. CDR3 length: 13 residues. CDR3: CASSTAGPGEQYF. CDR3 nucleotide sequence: TGTGCCAGCAGCACCGCGGGCCCCGGCGAGCAGTACTTC. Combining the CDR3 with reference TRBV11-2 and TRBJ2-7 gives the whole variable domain EAGVAQSPRYKIIEKRQSVAFWCNPISGHATLYWYQQILGQGPKLLIQFQNNGVVDDSQLPKDRFSAERLKGVDSTLKIQPAKLEDSAVYLCASSTAGPGEQYFGPGTRLTVT.

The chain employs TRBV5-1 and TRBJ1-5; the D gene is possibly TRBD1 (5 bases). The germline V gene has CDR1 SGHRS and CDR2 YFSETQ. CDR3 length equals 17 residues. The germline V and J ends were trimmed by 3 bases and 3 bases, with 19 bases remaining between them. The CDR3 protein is CASSYLGGSTDNQPQHF. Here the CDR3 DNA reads TGCGCCAGCAGCTACCTGGGGGGGAGTACGGACAATCAGCCCCAGCATTTT.

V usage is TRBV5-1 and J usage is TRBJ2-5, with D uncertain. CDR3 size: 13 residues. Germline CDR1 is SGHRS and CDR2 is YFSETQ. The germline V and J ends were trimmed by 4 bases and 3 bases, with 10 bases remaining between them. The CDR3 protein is CASSTTEEETQYF. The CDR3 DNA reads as TGCGCCAGCAGCACCACAGAAGAAGAGACCCAGTACTTC.

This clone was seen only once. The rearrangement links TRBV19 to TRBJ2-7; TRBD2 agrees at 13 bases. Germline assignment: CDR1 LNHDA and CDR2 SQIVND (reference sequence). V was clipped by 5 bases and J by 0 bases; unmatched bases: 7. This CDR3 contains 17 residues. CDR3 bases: TGTGCCAGTAGTCGACTAGCGGGGGGCTCGAGCTCCTACGAGCAGTACTTC. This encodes CASSRLAGGSSSYEQYF.

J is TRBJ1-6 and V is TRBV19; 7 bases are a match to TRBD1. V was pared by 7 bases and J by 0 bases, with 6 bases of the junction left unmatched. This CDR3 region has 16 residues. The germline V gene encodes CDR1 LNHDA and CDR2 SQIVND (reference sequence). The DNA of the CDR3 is TGTGCCAGTAACCGACAGGGTTCCTCCTATAATTCACCCCTCCACTTT. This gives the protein CASNRQGSSYNSPLHF.

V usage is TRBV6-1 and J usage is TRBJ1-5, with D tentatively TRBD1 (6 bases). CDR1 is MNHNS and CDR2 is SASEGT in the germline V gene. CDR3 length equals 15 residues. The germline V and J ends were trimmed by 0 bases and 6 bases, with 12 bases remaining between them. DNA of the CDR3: TGTGCCAGCAGTGAAGCGGGGGCAGGGACTCAGCCCCAGCATTTT. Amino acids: CASSEAGAGTQPQHF.

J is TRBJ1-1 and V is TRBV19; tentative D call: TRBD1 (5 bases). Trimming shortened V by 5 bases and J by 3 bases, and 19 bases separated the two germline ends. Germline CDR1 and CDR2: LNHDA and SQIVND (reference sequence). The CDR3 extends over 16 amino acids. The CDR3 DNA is TGTGCCAGTAGTTTCAACCGGCCTCCCAGGGACACTGAAGCTTTCTTT. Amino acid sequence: CASSFNRPPRDTEAFF.

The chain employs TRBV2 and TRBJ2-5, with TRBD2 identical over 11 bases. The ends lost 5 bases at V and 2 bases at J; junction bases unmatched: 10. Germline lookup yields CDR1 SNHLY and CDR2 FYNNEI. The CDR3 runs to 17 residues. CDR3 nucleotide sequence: TGTGCCAGCAGTCCCAGTAGGGGGACTAGCGGACAAGAGACCCAGTACTTC. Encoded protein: CASSPSRGTSGQETQYF.

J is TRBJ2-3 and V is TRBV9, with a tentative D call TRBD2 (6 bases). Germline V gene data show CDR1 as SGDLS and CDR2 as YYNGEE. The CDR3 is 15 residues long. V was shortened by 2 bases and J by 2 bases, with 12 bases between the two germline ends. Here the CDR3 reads CASSVSGGYTDTQYF. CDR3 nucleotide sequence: TGTGCCAGCAGCGTTAGTGGGGGGTACACAGATACGCAGTATTTT. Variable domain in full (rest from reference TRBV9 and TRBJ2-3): DSGVTQTPKHLITATGQRVTLRCSPRSGDLSVYWYQQSLDQGLQFLIQYYNGEERAKGNILERFSAQQFPDLHSELNLSSLELGDSALYFCASSVSGGYTDTQYFGPGTRLTVL.

CDR3 sequence reads: CAWIPLSTDTQYF. CDR3 nucleotide sequence: TGTGCCTGGATTCCATTGAGCACAGATACGCAGTATTTT. V usage is TRBV30 and J usage is TRBJ2-3; D remains unclear. CDR1 and CDR2 from the germline V gene are GTSNPN and SVGIG (reference sequence). Trimming shortened V by 4 bases and J by 0 bases, and 8 bases separated the two germline ends. The CDR3 has 13 residues.

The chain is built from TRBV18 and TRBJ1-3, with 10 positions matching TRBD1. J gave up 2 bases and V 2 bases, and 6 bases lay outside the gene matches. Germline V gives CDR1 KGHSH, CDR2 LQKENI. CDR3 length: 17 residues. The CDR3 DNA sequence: TGTGCCAGCTCACCAAAGACAGGGGGCGCGACTGGAAACACCATATATTTT. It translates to CASSPKTGGATGNTIYF.

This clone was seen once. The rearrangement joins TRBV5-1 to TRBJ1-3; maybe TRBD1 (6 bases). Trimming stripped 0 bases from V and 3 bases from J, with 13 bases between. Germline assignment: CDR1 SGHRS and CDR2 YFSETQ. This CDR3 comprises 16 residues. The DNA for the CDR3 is TGCGCCAGCAGCTTGGATTCACAGGGTTTTGGAAACACCATATATTTT. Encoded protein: CASSLDSQGFGNTIYF.

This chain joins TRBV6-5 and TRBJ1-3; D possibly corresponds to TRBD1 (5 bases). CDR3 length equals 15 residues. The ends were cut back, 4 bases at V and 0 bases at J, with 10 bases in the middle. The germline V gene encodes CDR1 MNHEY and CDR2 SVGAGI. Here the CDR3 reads CASSSDSRSGNTIYF. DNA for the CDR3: TGTGCCAGCAGTTCTGACAGTCGCTCTGGAAACACCATATATTTT.

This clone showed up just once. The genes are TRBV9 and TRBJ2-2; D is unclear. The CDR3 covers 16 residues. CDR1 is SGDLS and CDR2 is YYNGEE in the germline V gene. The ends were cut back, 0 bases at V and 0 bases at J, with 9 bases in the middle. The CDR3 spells CASSVATGANTGELFF. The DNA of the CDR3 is TGTGCCAGCAGCGTAGCTACCGGAGCGAACACCGGGGAGCTGTTTTTT.

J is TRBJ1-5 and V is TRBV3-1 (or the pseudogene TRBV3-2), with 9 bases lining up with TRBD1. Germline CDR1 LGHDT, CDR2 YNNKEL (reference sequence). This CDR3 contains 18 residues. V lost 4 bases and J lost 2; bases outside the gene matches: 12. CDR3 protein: CASSPSPGTGIGNQPQHF. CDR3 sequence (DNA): TGTGCCAGCAGCCCGAGTCCCGGGACAGGGATCGGCAATCAGCCCCAGCATTTT.